This is a list of T cell receptor beta chains from one sample in a study of beta chain features in type 1 diabetes. The method was immunoSEQ multiplex PCR; TCRdb's version includes in-frame clones alone and lacks a portion of them. The data contain hundreds of thousands of clones, roughly 10% of them singletons. Sequenced input: naive CD4+ T cells from blood. These receptors originate from a man aged 25-40 years with type 1 diabetes. Each CDR3 is given with its conserved first and last residue. The order of the fields is CDR3 protein, CDR3 DNA, J gene, clone size, D gene, V gene. A D gene is named only where the DNA matches it firmly. Only part of the rows carry a size: once, few, many, or a class if the clone is expanded.

cdr3_aa: CASSLTQRAGANVLTF; cdr3_nt: TGCGCCAGCAGCTTGACCCAAAGAGCTGGGGCCAACGTCCTGACTTTC; j_call: TRBJ2-6; clone_size: few; d_call: -; v_call: TRBV5-1
cdr3_aa: CASSRIRGANQPQHF; cdr3_nt: TGTGCCAGTAGTCGGATCAGGGGAGCTAATCAGCCCCAGCATTTT; j_call: TRBJ1-5; clone_size: -; d_call: -; v_call: TRBV19
cdr3_aa: CASSLAQGIDGYTF; cdr3_nt: TGTGCCAGCAGCTTGGCGCAGGGGATAGATGGCTACACCTTC; j_call: TRBJ1-2; clone_size: few; d_call: -; v_call: TRBV7-9
cdr3_aa: CASSRNPGQGDEQYF; cdr3_nt: TGTGCCAGCAGCCGAAATCCGGGACAGGGAGACGAGCAGTACTTC; j_call: TRBJ2-7; clone_size: -; d_call: TRBD1; v_call: TRBV7-9
cdr3_aa: CASSSSFSTDTQYF; cdr3_nt: TGTGCCAGCAGCTCCTCTTTTTCCACAGATACGCAGTATTTT; j_call: TRBJ2-3; clone_size: -; d_call: -; v_call: TRBV7-2
cdr3_aa: CATRRGFNQPQHF; cdr3_nt: TGTGCCACCAGAAGGGGTTTCAATCAGCCCCAGCATTTT; j_call: TRBJ1-5; clone_size: -; d_call: -; v_call: TRBV27
cdr3_aa: CSVGGETQYF; cdr3_nt: TGCAGCGTAGGGGGTGAGACCCAGTACTTC; j_call: TRBJ2-5; clone_size: -; d_call: -; v_call: TRBV29-1
cdr3_aa: CASSLATGNYGYTF; cdr3_nt: TGCGCCAGCAGCTTGGCCACAGGGAACTATGGCTACACCTTC; j_call: TRBJ1-2; clone_size: -; d_call: -; v_call: TRBV5-1
cdr3_aa: CASSLRTARNNSGANVLTF; cdr3_nt: TGTGCCAGCAGCCTGAGGACAGCACGAAACAACTCTGGGGCCAACGTCCTGACTTTC; j_call: TRBJ2-6; clone_size: -; d_call: -; v_call: TRBV9
cdr3_aa: CASSPRGGATDTQYF; cdr3_nt: TGTGCCAGCAGCCCCCGAGGGGGGGCCACAGATACGCAGTATTTT; j_call: TRBJ2-3; clone_size: few; d_call: -; v_call: TRBV7-9
cdr3_aa: CASSSLGGARTDTQYF; cdr3_nt: TGTGCCAGCAGTTCCCTGGGGGGGGCCAGGACAGATACGCAGTATTTT; j_call: TRBJ2-3; clone_size: few; d_call: -; v_call: TRBV6-5
cdr3_aa: CASSPGLVGYEQYF; cdr3_nt: TGTGCCAGCAGCCCGGGACTAGTAGGTTACGAGCAGTACTTC; j_call: TRBJ2-7; clone_size: few; d_call: TRBD2; v_call: TRBV5-4
cdr3_aa: CASTLPGGSTDTQYF; cdr3_nt: TGTGCCAGCACCCTCCCGGGGGGTAGCACAGATACGCAGTATTTT; j_call: TRBJ2-3; clone_size: once; d_call: TRBD2; v_call: TRBV7-8
cdr3_aa: CAWSGEGGINTGELFF; cdr3_nt: TGTGCCTGGAGTGGAGAAGGGGGCATTAACACCGGGGAGCTGTTTTTT; j_call: TRBJ2-2; clone_size: -; d_call: TRBD1; v_call: TRBV30
cdr3_aa: CASSTDRTGGYTF; cdr3_nt: TGTGCCAGCAGTACGGACAGGACAGGGGGCTACACCTTC; j_call: TRBJ1-2; clone_size: -; d_call: TRBD1; v_call: TRBV2
cdr3_aa: CASSYSQTNQPQHF; cdr3_nt: TGTGCCAGCAGTTACTCACAGACCAATCAGCCCCAGCATTTT; j_call: TRBJ1-5; clone_size: -; d_call: -; v_call: TRBV6-6
cdr3_aa: CASSLARVNTEAFF; cdr3_nt: TGTGCCAGCAGCTTGGCCAGGGTGAACACTGAAGCTTTCTTT; j_call: TRBJ1-1; clone_size: -; d_call: -; v_call: TRBV5-4
cdr3_aa: CASRDSDNYGYTF; cdr3_nt: TGTGCCAGCAGGGACAGCGATAACTATGGCTACACCTTC; j_call: TRBJ1-2; clone_size: few; d_call: -; v_call: TRBV2
cdr3_aa: CAISDRESGNTIYF; cdr3_nt: TGTGCCATCAGCGACAGGGAATCCGGAAACACCATATATTTT; j_call: TRBJ1-3; clone_size: -; d_call: TRBD1; v_call: TRBV10-3
cdr3_aa: CASSRSVNTEAFF; cdr3_nt: TGTGCCAGCAGCCGGAGCGTGAACACTGAAGCTTTCTTT; j_call: TRBJ1-1; clone_size: few; d_call: -; v_call: TRBV7-9
cdr3_aa: CASSLYALGLYTF; cdr3_nt: TGTGCCAGCAGCCTGTACGCCTTGGGGCTATACACCTTC; j_call: TRBJ1-2; clone_size: -; d_call: -; v_call: TRBV5-6
cdr3_aa: CASSQDLGTGGSSYGYTF; cdr3_nt: TGTGCCAGCAGCCAAGATCTAGGGACAGGGGGTTCAAGCTATGGCTACACCTTC; j_call: TRBJ1-2; clone_size: -; d_call: TRBD1; v_call: TRBV4-2
cdr3_aa: CASSPINTGEQFF; cdr3_nt: TGCGCCAGCAGCCCGATAAACACAGGGGAGCAGTTCTTC; j_call: TRBJ2-1; clone_size: few; d_call: -; v_call: TRBV5-1
cdr3_aa: CASSLGGGDSNEKLFF; cdr3_nt: TGCGCCAGCAGCTTGGGAGGGGGAGACTCTAATGAAAAACTGTTTTTT; j_call: TRBJ1-4; clone_size: few; d_call: -; v_call: TRBV5-1
cdr3_aa: CASSLETGVNEKLFF; cdr3_nt: TGCGCCAGCAGCTTGGAAACAGGGGTTAATGAAAAACTGTTTTTT; j_call: TRBJ1-4; clone_size: few; d_call: TRBD1; v_call: TRBV5-1
cdr3_aa: CASSQGEGETQYF; cdr3_nt: TGTGCCAGCAGCCAAGGGGAGGGAGAGACCCAGTACTTC; j_call: TRBJ2-5; clone_size: -; d_call: TRBD2; v_call: TRBV4-2
cdr3_aa: CASSSWGGGPYEQYF; cdr3_nt: TGTGCCAGCAGCTCCTGGGGCGGGGGGCCATACGAGCAGTACTTC; j_call: TRBJ2-7; clone_size: -; d_call: TRBD2; v_call: TRBV7-2
cdr3_aa: CASSDRVPPYEQYF; cdr3_nt: TGTGCCAGCTCCGACAGGGTCCCCCCCTACGAGCAGTACTTC; j_call: TRBJ2-7; clone_size: -; d_call: TRBD1; v_call: TRBV18
cdr3_aa: CASSYRGTNEAFF; cdr3_nt: TGTGCCAGCAGTTACAGGGGGACTAATGAAGCTTTCTTT; j_call: TRBJ1-1; clone_size: few; d_call: -; v_call: TRBV6-5
cdr3_aa: CASARDRGDGKLFF; cdr3_nt: TGTGCCAGTGCCCGGGACAGGGGTGATGGAAAACTGTTTTTT; j_call: TRBJ1-4; clone_size: -; d_call: TRBD1; v_call: TRBV6-6
cdr3_aa: CASSLVGGAGGYTF; cdr3_nt: TGTGCCAGCAGTTTGGTCGGAGGGGCCGGTGGCTACACCTTC; j_call: TRBJ1-2; clone_size: -; d_call: -; v_call: TRBV28
cdr3_aa: CASSSYTYGYTF; cdr3_nt: TGTGCCAGCAGCTCCTATACCTATGGCTACACCTTC; j_call: TRBJ1-2; clone_size: few; d_call: -; v_call: TRBV7-9
cdr3_aa: CASSPRGVGANVLTF; cdr3_nt: TGTGCCAGCAGCCCCAGGGGAGTGGGGGCCAACGTCCTGACTTTC; j_call: TRBJ2-6; clone_size: few; d_call: -; v_call: TRBV7-2
cdr3_aa: CASSLAGIAFF; cdr3_nt: TGTGCCAGCAGCTTGGCAGGGATAGCTTTCTTT; j_call: TRBJ1-1; clone_size: few; d_call: -; v_call: TRBV5-4
cdr3_aa: CASGRDQPQHF; cdr3_nt: TGTGCCAGCGGGAGGGATCAGCCCCAGCATTTT; j_call: TRBJ1-5; clone_size: -; d_call: -; v_call: TRBV6-5
cdr3_aa: CAISEGTGGGYGYTF; cdr3_nt: TGTGCCATCAGTGAAGGGACAGGGGGCGGCTATGGCTACACCTTC; j_call: TRBJ1-2; clone_size: -; d_call: TRBD1; v_call: TRBV10-3
cdr3_aa: CASSSTGGHGYTF; cdr3_nt: TGTGCCAGCAGCTCAACAGGAGGCCATGGCTACACCTTC; j_call: TRBJ1-2; clone_size: -; d_call: -; v_call: TRBV7-3
cdr3_aa: CAWSFQGTGELFF; cdr3_nt: TGTGCCTGGAGCTTTCAGGGCACCGGGGAGCTGTTTTTT; j_call: TRBJ2-2; clone_size: -; d_call: -; v_call: TRBV30
cdr3_aa: CASSPILETTEAFF; cdr3_nt: TGTGCCAGCAGCCCGATCCTAGAGACCACTGAAGCTTTCTTT; j_call: TRBJ1-1; clone_size: -; d_call: -; v_call: TRBV7-3
cdr3_aa: CASSQVGDVAKNIQYF; cdr3_nt: TGCGCCAGCAGCCAAGTAGGAGACGTGGCCAAAAACATTCAGTACTTC; j_call: TRBJ2-4; clone_size: few; d_call: -; v_call: TRBV4-3
cdr3_aa: CASSGPTRTPYEQYF; cdr3_nt: TGTGCCAGCAGTGGTCCTACTAGGACCCCCTACGAGCAGTACTTC; j_call: TRBJ2-7; clone_size: -; d_call: -; v_call: TRBV6-5